This T cell receptor beta chain was captured in a study of metastatic and nonmetastatic thyroid tumors. Study-wide background: Malignant and benign thyroid patients had repertoires compared in peripheral blood and tumor or nodule tissue.

This clone was detected many times. Its antigen is unknown. Overall study results and limits: When malignant thyroid tumors were compared with benign nodules, TCR beta diversity was reportedly significantly higher in the malignant tumors. This held in both blood and tumor samples.

This CDR3 is 14 amino acids long. V shed 4 bases and J shed 5 bases, with 12 bases lying between them. Germline CDR1 SGDLS, CDR2 YYNGEE. TCRdb re-processed the PCR reads through MiXCR. The table records about 82,000 clones, around 13% of them present only once. Patients underwent thyroid surgery, and none had received any treatment before it. This chain links TRBV9 with TRBJ1-4; D possibly corresponds to TRBD1 (6 bases). Sequencing input: tumor tissue. The sequence was obtained from a female donor with papillary thyroid cancer or a benign thyroid nodule (not recorded which). Some clones in this sample may be carry-over from other donors' samples. CDR3 nucleotides: TGTGCCAGCAGCTTAAGGGGGGAGAATGAAAAACTGTTTTTT. It encodes CASSLRGENEKLFF. The full variable domain, its missing parts supplied by reference TRBV9 and TRBJ1-4, is DSGVTQTPKHLITATGQRVTLRCSPRSGDLSVYWYQQSLDQGLQFLIQYYNGEERAKGNILERFSAQQFPDLHSELNLSSLELGDSALYFCASSLRGENEKLFFGSGTQLSVL.